These 5 T cell receptor beta chains came from one sample sequenced in a study of blood T cell repertoires in COVID-19. Sequenced by immunoSEQ multiplex PCR; TCRdb stores in-frame clones only, minus some. The top ten clones hold roughly 8.9% of a sample with about 180,000 clones, 88% of them seen once. Sequencing was carried out using PBMCs or T cells enriched from blood (not recorded which). These receptors all stem from a woman aged 18-29 years who had recovered from COVID-19.

This rearrangement joins TRBV19 to TRBJ1-2; 7 bases agree with TRBD1. The CDR3 is 14 residues long. Germline V CDR1 and CDR2: LNHDA, SQIVND (reference sequence). Losses at the gene ends were 4 bases for V and 6 bases for J; bases not matched to a gene: 8. In DNA, the CDR3 is TGTGCCAGTAGTAAGCCAGGGGGTCTGGATGGCTACACCTTC. This sequence encodes CASSKPGGLDGYTF.

V usage is TRBV12-1 and J usage is TRBJ2-7; TRBD2 reflects the table's D call only, with no check against the DNA. TRBV12-1 is an annotated pseudogene. The CDR3 is made up of 15 amino acids. CDR3 residues: CASSCPGLGNSEQYF. The CDR3, as DNA: TGTGCCAGCAGCTGCCCGGGACTAGGTAATTCCGAGCAGTACTTC.

This sequence joins TRBV29-1 and TRBJ2-7; tentative D call: TRBD1 (6 bases). Deletions cut 4 bases from V and 4 bases from J, with 11 bases between. Germline CDR1 and CDR2: SQVTM and ANQGSEA. CDR3 length: 12 amino acids. CDR3 DNA sequence: TGCAGCGTTGGGCAGGGGAGATACGAGCAGTACTTC. This gives the protein CSVGQGRYEQYF.

This chain joins TRBV21-1 and TRBJ1-5; the table calls TRBD1, which could not be checked here. TRBV21-1 is termed a pseudogene. The CDR3 runs to 16 residues. Here the CDR3 DNA reads TGTGCCAGCAGCAAAGCGGGCAGGAATGTAAATCAGCCCCAGCATTTT. Translation gives CASSKAGRNVNQPQHF.

In DNA form, the CDR3 reads TGTGCCAGCAGCTGGGCGGGGTCATTGAACACTGAAGCTTTCTTT. Protein product: CASSWAGSLNTEAFF. The V and J genes are TRBV5-6 and TRBJ1-1; D gene ambiguous. V was cut by 3 bases and J by 0 bases, with 12 bases left in between. The CDR3 contains 15 residues. Per the germline V gene, CDR1 is SGHDT and CDR2 is YYEEEE.